These 24 T cell receptor beta chains came from one sample sequenced in a study of neoadjuvant anti-PD-1 for oral cavity cancer. Libraries were prepared by immunoSEQ multiplex PCR; TCRdb keeps only in-frame clonotypes and omits some of them. This table holds 70,000 to 95,000 clones, about 80% found once. The sample in question was PBMCs, obtained before nivolumab (anti-PD-1) treatment. The source is a person aged 35-79 years with oral cavity squamous cell carcinoma.

This chain's CDR3 is CAWSEGHNEQFF. CDR3 in DNA: TGTGCCTGGAGTGAGGGCCACAATGAGCAGTTCTTC. The rearrangement uses TRBV30 and TRBJ2-1; no firm D call. The CDR3 is 12 residues long. The ends were cut back, 1 base at V and 5 bases at J, with 6 bases in the middle. Per germline, CDR1 GTSNPN and CDR2 SVGIG (reference sequence).

V usage is TRBV2 and J usage is TRBJ2-1, with TRBD2 matching over 7 bases. Germline V gene sequence: CDR1 SNHLY, CDR2 FYNNEI. Trimming at V came to 2 bases and at J to 5 bases, leaving 3 bases not matched to a gene. The CDR3 is made up of 14 amino acids. The CDR3 loop reads CASSELAADNEQFF. The DNA of the CDR3 is TGTGCCAGCAGTGAACTAGCGGCCGACAATGAGCAGTTCTTC. Using reference TRBV2 and TRBJ2-1 for the parts outside the CDR3, the full variable domain is EPEVTQTPSHQVTQMGQEVILRCVPISNHLYFYWYRQILGQKVEFLVSFYNNEISEKSEIFDDQFSVERPDGSNFTLKIRSTKLEDSAMYFCASSELAADNEQFFGPGTRLTVL.

Notes on this clone: One end of the junction fails to match germline, which may point to a read error. The chain recombines TRBV14 with TRBJ1-5; a weak D match, TRBD1 (5 bases). This CDR3 region has 14 residues. Germline V gives CDR1 SGHDN, CDR2 FVKESK. The CDR3 spells CASSPMGRNQPQHF. In DNA, the CDR3 is TGTGCCAGTAGCCCTATGGGGCGCAATCAGCCCCAGCATTTT.

The CDR3 DNA reads as TGTGCCAGCTCACCACGGGGGGCCTACGAGCAGTACTTC. Residues: CASSPRGAYEQYF. This chain connects TRBV18 to TRBJ2-7; D perhaps matches TRBD2 (6 bases). The CDR3 extends over 13 amino acids. Per the germline V gene, CDR1 is KGHSH and CDR2 is LQKENI. The germline V and J ends were trimmed by 1 base and 2 bases, with 6 bases remaining between them.

The chain links TRBV19 to TRBJ2-1; TRBD2 matches at 10 bases. The CDR3 consists of 16 residues. V trimming: 5 bases; J trimming: 2 bases; junction bases outside the gene matches: 6. Germline V gives CDR1 LNHDA, CDR2 SQIVND (reference sequence). CDR3 nucleotides: TGTGCCAGTAGTGCCATAAGCGGGAGGGCCTACAATGAGCAGTTCTTC. Its translation is CASSAISGRAYNEQFF.

The rearrangement uses TRBV7-8 and TRBJ2-7; D is tentatively TRBD1 or TRBD2 (5 bases each). Trimming removed 2 bases at V and 0 bases at J, with 11 bases between. Germline assignment: CDR1 SGHVS and CDR2 FQNEAQ. This CDR3 is built from 15 residues. The CDR3 DNA reads as TGTGCCAGCAGCTTATCGTCAGGGACCTCCTACGAGCAGTACTTC. This sequence encodes CASSLSSGTSYEQYF. The complete variable domain, with remaining parts taken from reference TRBV7-8 and TRBJ2-7, reads GAGVSQSPRYKVAKRGQDVALRCDPISGHVSLFWYQQALGQGPEFLTYFQNEAQLDKSGLPSDRFFAERPEGSVSTLKIQRTQQEDSAVYLCASSLSSGTSYEQYFGPGTRLTVT.

V gene TRBV19 combines with J gene TRBJ2-2; the match to TRBD2 covers 14 bases. The length of the CDR3 is 17 residues. The germline gives CDR1 LNHDA, CDR2 SQIVND (reference sequence). V lost 7 bases, J lost 2 bases, and 6 bases stayed unmatched. The CDR3 nucleotides read TGTGCCAGTACCCCGGGACTAGCGGGAGACAACACCGGGGAGCTGTTTTTT. This translates into CASTPGLAGDNTGELFF. Looking up the rest from reference TRBV19 and TRBJ2-2 gives the full variable domain: DGGITQSPKYLFRKEGQNVTLSCEQNLNHDAMYWYRQDPGQGLRLIYYSQIVNDFQKGDIAEGYSVSREKKESFPLTVTSAQKNPTAFYLCASTPGLAGDNTGELFFGEGSRLTVL.

This chain joins TRBV28 and TRBJ2-7; D not certain. With 5 bases removed from V and 2 bases from J, the gap between germline ends came to 16 bases. The germline V gene has CDR1 MDHEN and CDR2 SYDVKM. This CDR3 comprises 15 residues. DNA of the CDR3: TGTGCCAGCAGTCCGTCCGGGCTATCGACCTACGAGCAGTACTTC. Translated, it gives CASSPSGLSTYEQYF.

CDR3 DNA sequence: TGCGCCAGCAGCTTGGGGAAGGATCAGCCCCAGCATTTT. It yields the protein CASSLGKDQPQHF. This chain joins TRBV5-1 and TRBJ1-5; D is undetermined. Germline V gene data show CDR1 as SGHRS and CDR2 as YFSETQ. Trimming shortened V by 0 bases and J by 5 bases, and 6 bases separated the two germline ends. The CDR3 contains 13 residues.

This chain connects TRBV19 to TRBJ1-2, with D perhaps TRBD1 (6 bases). CDR1 and CDR2 from the germline V gene are LNHDA and SQIVND (reference sequence). CDR3 length equals 17 residues. Trimming cost V 4 bases and J 4 bases, with 22 bases left between them. The CDR3 region is CASSKARGASRGYGYTF. The CDR3 bases are TGTGCCAGTAGTAAGGCACGGGGGGCTAGCAGGGGCTATGGCTACACCTTC.

The CDR3 reads CASSRGGYTF. CDR3 in DNA: TGTGCCAGCAGCCGGGGTGGCTACACCTTC. V and J are TRBV6-6 and TRBJ1-2; D is ambiguous. In germline, CDR1 is MNHNY, CDR2 SVGAGI (reference sequence). V lost 6 bases and J lost 7, with 6 bases in between. The CDR3 loop spans 10 amino acids.

This clone was seen once. Just one base apart from a much larger clone, this may be a read error. Additional DNA sequences in this sample encode the identical CDR3. The chain links TRBV27 to TRBJ2-7; D assignment may be TRBD1 or TRBD2 (5 bases each). Trimming took 3 bases from V and 0 from J, leaving 9 bases between them. The CDR3 spans 14 residues. The germline gives CDR1 MNHEY, CDR2 SMNVEV (reference sequence). In DNA, the CDR3 is TGTGCCAGCAGTTTGTGGGGGAGCTCCTACGAGCAGTACTTC. Translating gives CASSLWGSSYEQYF.

The V call is TRBV15, the J call TRBJ2-7; D call uncertain. The CDR3 runs to 13 residues. V was cut by 3 bases and J by 4 bases, with 10 bases left in between. CDR1 is LNHNV, CDR2 YYDKDF, per germline (reference sequence). In DNA form, the CDR3 reads TGTGCCACCAGCAGGGCTGGGCGGTACGAGCAGTACTTC. Its translation: CATSRAGRYEQYF.

This chain joins TRBV4-2 and TRBJ1-1; 7 nucleotides line up with TRBD1. CDR1 and CDR2 (germline): LGHNA, YNFKEQ. The CDR3 consists of 16 residues. Trimming cost V 0 bases and J 8 bases; bases outside gene matches: 12. The CDR3 spells CASSQDHKGAGSEAFF. The CDR3 nucleotides are TGTGCCAGCAGCCAAGATCACAAGGGGGCTGGTTCCGAAGCTTTCTTT.

The CDR3 region has the DNA TGTGCCAGCAGTTCCCGGACAGCGTCGAACTATGGCTACACCTTC. Protein sequence: CASSSRTASNYGYTF. The rearrangement joins TRBV5-6 to TRBJ1-2; D is possibly TRBD1 (6 bases). CDR3 length equals 15 residues. Per the germline V gene, CDR1 is SGHDT and CDR2 is YYEEEE. Trimming removed 5 bases at V and 2 bases at J, with 16 bases between.

V is TRBV28 and J is TRBJ1-5; maybe TRBD1 (5 bases). CDR1 MDHEN and CDR2 SYDVKM come from the germline V gene. The CDR3 contains 14 residues. With 2 bases removed from V and 9 bases from J, the gap between germline ends came to 14 bases. The CDR3 loop is CASSLNSGGGPQHF. The CDR3 bases are TGTGCCAGCAGTTTAAATTCTGGCGGGGGGCCCCAGCATTTT.

This rearrangement joins TRBV5-5 to TRBJ2-5; D not resolved. V was pared by 4 bases and J by 5 bases, with 18 bases between. The germline CDR1 and CDR2 sequences are SGHKS and YYEKEE (reference sequence). This CDR3 has 15 amino acids. CDR3 nucleotide sequence: TGTGCCAGCAGCCTTCGAGAACTTTTTTCCGAGACCCAGTACTTC. Translating it yields CASSLRELFSETQYF.

In DNA form, the CDR3 reads TGTGCCACGTACAGGAGGAGGTCTAATGAAAAACTGTTTTTT. Translation gives CATYRRRSNEKLFF. The chain couples TRBV19 to TRBJ1-4; tentatively, D is TRBD1 (5 bases). With 10 bases removed from V and 3 bases from J, the gap between germline ends came to 15 bases. The CDR3 runs 14 residues. Looked up from germline, CDR1 is LNHDA and CDR2 is SQIVND (reference sequence).

This rearrangement joins TRBV10-1 to TRBJ2-1, with 12 bases aligning to TRBD2. V shed 6 bases and J 6 bases; nucleotides not matched to a gene: 9. Per germline, CDR1 WNHNN and CDR2 SYGVQD (reference sequence). The CDR3 length is 16 residues. The CDR3 DNA reads TGCGCCAGCAGCCCGGTACTAGCGGGAGGCCCCAATGAGCAGTTCTTC. It translates to CASSPVLAGGPNEQFF.

The J gene is TRBJ2-7, the V gene TRBV4-1; D is possibly TRBD1 or TRBD2 (5 bases each). This CDR3 is 14 amino acids long. Germline CDR1 MGHRA, CDR2 YSYEKL. The V end was cut by 3 bases, the J end by 5 bases, with 14 bases between. The DNA for the CDR3 is TGCGCCAGCAGCCACCGGGACGGAGGAAACGAGCAGTACTTC. As protein: CASSHRDGGNEQYF.

The rearrangement uses TRBV20-1 and TRBJ1-2; no firm D call. There are 9 residues in the CDR3. V lost 6 bases and J lost 8, with 7 bases in between. Germline-derived CDR1 and CDR2 are DFQATT and SNEGSKA (reference sequence). CDR3 coding DNA: TGCAGTGCGATACTAGGCTACACCTTC. This gives the protein CSAILGYTF.

This chain joins TRBV27 and TRBJ2-2; D is unresolved. V dropped 2 bases and J dropped 2 bases, with 0 bases sitting between them. The CDR3 has 12 amino acids. Germline assignment: CDR1 MNHEY and CDR2 SMNVEV (reference sequence). The CDR3 DNA reads as TGTGCCAGCAGTTTAAACACCGGGGAGCTGTTTTTT. It is translated as CASSLNTGELFF.

The chain carries TRBV5-6 and TRBJ2-7, with D unclear. The V end was cut by 1 base, the J end by 6 bases, with 11 bases between. CDR1 is SGHDT and CDR2 is YYEEEE in the germline V gene. This CDR3 comprises 13 residues. Here the CDR3 DNA reads TGTGCCAGCAGCTTGTGGTCGAGTATCGAGCAGTACTTC. It specifies CASSLWSSIEQYF.

The CDR3 protein is CASSVGISDYTDTQYF. CDR3 DNA: TGTGCCAGCAGCGTAGGAATTAGCGATTACACAGATACGCAGTATTTT. The gene calls are TRBV9 and TRBJ2-3; maybe TRBD2 (5 bases). This CDR3 contains 16 residues. Germline CDR1 and CDR2: SGDLS and YYNGEE. V shed 0 bases and J shed 2 bases, with 13 bases lying between them.